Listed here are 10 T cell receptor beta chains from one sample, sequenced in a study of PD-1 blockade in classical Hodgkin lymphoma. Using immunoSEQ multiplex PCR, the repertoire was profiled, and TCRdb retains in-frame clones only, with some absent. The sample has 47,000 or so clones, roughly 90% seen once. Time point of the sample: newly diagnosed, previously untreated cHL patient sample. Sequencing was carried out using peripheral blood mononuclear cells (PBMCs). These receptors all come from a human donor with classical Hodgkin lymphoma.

The CDR3: CASSFTGAGQPQHF. The CDR3 DNA reads as TGTGCCAGCAGCTTTACAGGGGCGGGTCAGCCCCAGCATTTT. The J gene is TRBJ1-5, the V gene TRBV5-6, with 7 bases matching TRBD1. Germline CDR1 and CDR2: SGHDT and YYEEEE. The CDR3 length is 14 residues. V lost 2 bases to trimming and J lost 6 bases; unmatched junction nucleotides: 5.

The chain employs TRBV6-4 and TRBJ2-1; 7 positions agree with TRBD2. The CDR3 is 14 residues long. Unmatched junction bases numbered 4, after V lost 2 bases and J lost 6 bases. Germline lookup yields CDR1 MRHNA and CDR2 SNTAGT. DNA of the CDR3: TGTGCCAGCAGTGACGGACTAGTGAGCAATGAGCAGTTCTTC. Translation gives CASSDGLVSNEQFF.

CDR3: CASTPSGGSEQYV. CDR3 coding DNA: TGTGCCAGCACCCCGTCGGGAGGATCCGAGCAGTACGTC. This chain links TRBV7-9 with TRBJ2-7; 7 nucleotides match TRBD2. CDR1 and CDR2 (germline): SEHNR, FQNEAQ (reference sequence). The V gene end was trimmed by 7 bases and the J gene end by 6 bases; junction bases not matched to a gene: 9. The CDR3 is made up of 13 amino acids.

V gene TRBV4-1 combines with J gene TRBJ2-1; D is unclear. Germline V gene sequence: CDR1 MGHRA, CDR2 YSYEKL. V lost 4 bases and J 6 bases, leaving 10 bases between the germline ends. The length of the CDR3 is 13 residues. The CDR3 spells CASSLDPPNEQFF. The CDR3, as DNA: TGCGCCAGCAGCCTCGATCCCCCCAATGAGCAGTTCTTC.

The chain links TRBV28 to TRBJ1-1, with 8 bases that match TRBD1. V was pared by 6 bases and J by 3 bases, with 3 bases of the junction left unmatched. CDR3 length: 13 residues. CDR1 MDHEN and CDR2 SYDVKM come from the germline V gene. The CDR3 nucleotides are TGTGCCAGCAGCCGACAGGGGTACACTGAAGCTTTCTTT. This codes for CASSRQGYTEAFF.

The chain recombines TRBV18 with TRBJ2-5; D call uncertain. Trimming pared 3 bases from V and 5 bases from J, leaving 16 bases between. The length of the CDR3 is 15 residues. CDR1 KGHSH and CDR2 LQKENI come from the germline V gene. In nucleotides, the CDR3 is TGTGCCAGCTCACCCCCTAGTGTGGCCGGGGAGACCCAGTACTTC. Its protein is CASSPPSVAGETQYF.

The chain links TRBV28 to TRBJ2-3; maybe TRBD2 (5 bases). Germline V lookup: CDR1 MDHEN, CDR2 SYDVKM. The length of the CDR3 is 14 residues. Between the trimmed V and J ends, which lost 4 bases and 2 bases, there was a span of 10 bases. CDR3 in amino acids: CASSSSQVTDTQYF. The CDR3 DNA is TGTGCCAGCAGTTCTAGCCAAGTCACAGATACGCAGTATTTT.

CDR3 nucleotide sequence: TGTGCCAGCACCCACCGGGACAGCCCCTACGAGCAGTACGTC. Its translation is CASTHRDSPYEQYV. This rearrangement joins TRBV27 to TRBJ2-7; 7 bases match TRBD1. The CDR3 loop spans 14 amino acids. Per germline, CDR1 MNHEY and CDR2 SMNVEV (reference sequence). The trim removed 7 bases at V and 2 bases at J, leaving 8 bases unmatched.

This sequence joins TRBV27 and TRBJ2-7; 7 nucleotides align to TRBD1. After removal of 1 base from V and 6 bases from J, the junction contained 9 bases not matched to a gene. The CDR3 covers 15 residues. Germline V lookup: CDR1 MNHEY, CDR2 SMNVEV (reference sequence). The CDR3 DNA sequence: TGTGCCAGCAGTTTATTTGCCCACAGGGGCGGCGAGCAGTACTTC. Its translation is CASSLFAHRGGEQYF.

CDR3: CASRLAGAHEQYF. In DNA, the CDR3 is TGTGCCAGCAGACTAGCGGGAGCGCACGAGCAGTACTTC. The rearrangement links TRBV27 to TRBJ2-7; 11 nucleotides align to TRBD2. CDR1 is MNHEY, CDR2 SMNVEV, per germline (reference sequence). The junction had 3 bases not matched to a gene; V was cut back by 6 bases and J by 5 bases. The CDR3 spans 13 residues.